A single sample gave rise to the 18 T cell receptor beta chains below, sequenced in a study of shared clonotypes between healthy human individuals. Libraries were prepared by immunoSEQ multiplex PCR; TCRdb keeps only in-frame clonotypes and omits some of them. The sample has 2 million to 2.5 million clones; approximately 94% are singletons. The material sequenced was naive CD4+ T cells sorted from blood. The subset is: CD45RA+ positively selected. The receptors here all came from a man between 18 and 29 years old in good health.

CDR3 residues: CASSPLAGGWTDTQYF. The CDR3 DNA sequence: TGTGCCAGCTCGCCGTTAGCGGGAGGTTGGACAGATACGCAGTATTTT. The rearrangement joins TRBV18 to TRBJ2-3; 10 bases match TRBD2. The V segment lost 6 bases and the J segment 3 bases; nucleotides outside the gene matches: 9. The CDR3 runs to 16 residues. Germline V CDR1 and CDR2: KGHSH, LQKENI.

The rearrangement uses TRBV6-1 and TRBJ2-7, with a tentative D call TRBD1 (6 bases). The CDR3 loop spans 14 amino acids. CDR1 and CDR2 from the germline V gene are MNHNS and SASEGT. V gave up 1 base and J gave up 2 bases, with 9 bases separating them. CDR3 in DNA: TGTGCCAGCAGTGAAGTTCAGGGGCCCTACGAGCAGTACTTC. It specifies CASSEVQGPYEQYF.

The V and J genes are TRBV28 and TRBJ1-1, with a weak D call TRBD1 (5 bases). The germline V and J ends were trimmed by 6 bases and 2 bases, with 16 bases remaining between them. The CDR3 loop spans 15 amino acids. Per the germline V gene, CDR1 is MDHEN and CDR2 is SYDVKM. CDR3 sequence reads: CASSSGGDSNTEAFF. The DNA of the CDR3 is TGTGCCAGCAGCTCCGGGGGGGATTCCAACACTGAAGCTTTCTTT.

The chain links TRBV27 to TRBJ1-2; D is unclear. The CDR3 runs to 15 residues. Germline-derived CDR1 and CDR2 are MNHEY and SMNVEV (reference sequence). V lost 6 bases and J lost 7, with 21 bases in between. CDR3 sequence reads: CASSQRAVPIFGYTF. CDR3 nucleotide sequence: TGTGCCAGCAGCCAAAGGGCAGTCCCAATTTTTGGCTACACCTTC.

The V gene is TRBV6-5, the J gene TRBJ1-1, with D possibly being TRBD1 (6 bases). CDR3 length: 12 residues. Trimming took off 4 bases at V and 7 bases at J, with 10 bases between the two ends. From germline, CDR1 is MNHEY and CDR2 SVGAGI. For the CDR3, the DNA is TGTGCCAGCAGTTTCGCAGGGGTTGAAGCTTTCTTT. Protein product: CASSFAGVEAFF.

This clone was found once. At the DNA level, this CDR3 is encoded by other sequences in the same sample as well. This chain connects TRBV7-2 to TRBJ2-7; D possibly matches TRBD1 or TRBD2 (6 bases each). Germline CDR1 is SGHTA and CDR2 is FQGNSA. The V end lost 3 bases, the J end lost 0 bases, and 9 bases lay between the germline ends. This CDR3 contains 14 residues. CDR3 coding DNA: TGTGCCAGCAGCTTCGGGGGCCGCTCCTACGAGCAGTACTTC. Its translation is CASSFGGRSYEQYF.

This chain links TRBV7-9 with TRBJ2-5; D is ambiguous. CDR1 SEHNR and CDR2 FQNEAQ come from the germline V gene (reference sequence). The CDR3 has 12 residues. V gave up 2 bases and J gave up 7 bases, with 8 bases separating them. The CDR3 nucleotides read TGTGCCAGCAGCTTAAATATGGGGACCCAGTACTTC. Translating gives CASSLNMGTQYF.

V and J are TRBV5-1 and TRBJ1-5; possible D gene TRBD1, 5 bases. The ends were cut back, 4 bases at V and 3 bases at J, with 14 bases in the middle. The germline gives CDR1 SGHRS, CDR2 YFSETQ. This CDR3 has 15 residues. The chain's CDR3 is CASSPGPADNQPQHF. The CDR3 DNA reads as TGCGCCAGCAGCCCGGGACCGGCAGACAATCAGCCCCAGCATTTT.

The chain links TRBV11-2 to TRBJ2-7; TRBD2 aligns across 9 bases. The germline gives CDR1 SGHAT, CDR2 FQNNGV. CDR3 length equals 18 residues. V dropped 4 bases and J dropped 7; count of bases not matched to a gene: 20. In DNA form, the CDR3 reads TGTGCCAGCAGCTACCCTCGCGGGGGGGGCCAGGGCAACCTGGAGCAGTACTTC. It is translated as CASSYPRGGGQGNLEQYF.

This clone was observed once. The rearrangement joins TRBV5-3 to TRBJ1-4; unclear D gene. TRBV5-3 is an ORF for which the function is uncertain. V was cut by 4 bases and J by 7 bases, with 38 bases left in between. The CDR3 extends over 22 amino acids. CDR3: CARSNLHGPRVHQASPFEKLFF. CDR3 coding DNA: TGTGCCAGAAGCAATCTTCACGGGCCTCGGGTGCACCAAGCTTCACCGTTTGAAAAACTGTTTTTT.

This clone was observed a single time. The CDR3: CASSLYGSGSSYEQYF. CDR3 nucleotides: TGTGCCAGCAGCTTATATGGGAGCGGGAGCTCCTACGAGCAGTACTTC. J is TRBJ2-7 and V is TRBV7-2; 8 positions agree with TRBD2. Germline CDR1 is SGHTA and CDR2 is FQGNSA. CDR3 length: 16 residues. The ends lost 2 bases at V and 0 bases at J; junction bases unmatched: 6.

The J gene is TRBJ2-7, the V gene TRBV18, with 12 nucleotides matching TRBD1. The ends lost 3 bases at V and 2 bases at J; junction bases unmatched: 5. The CDR3 spans 16 residues. CDR1 and CDR2 (germline): KGHSH, LQKENI. The CDR3 bases are TGTGCCAGCTCACCTGGGACAGGGGGCTCTGCCTACGAGCAGTACTTC. This encodes CASSPGTGGSAYEQYF.

This clone was recorded only once. Other DNA sequences in the same sample also yield this CDR3. The gene calls are TRBV7-2 and TRBJ1-6, with 7 bases identical to TRBD1. Unmatched junction bases numbered 3, after V lost 2 bases and J lost 8 bases. The CDR3 length is 14 residues. The germline gives CDR1 SGHTA, CDR2 FQGNSA. CDR3 loop: CASSLRQGHSPLHF. The CDR3 region has the DNA TGTGCCAGCAGCTTAAGACAGGGACATTCACCCCTCCACTTT.

In the case of this clone: This CDR3 is also generated by other DNA sequences in the sample. The chain has TRBV7-9 and TRBJ1-1; unclear D gene. The CDR3 has 14 residues. Per germline, CDR1 SEHNR and CDR2 FQNEAQ (reference sequence). V was trimmed by 2 bases and J by 0 bases, leaving 7 bases between them. The CDR3 DNA reads as TGTGCCAGCAGCTTATCTGGGTTGAACACTGAAGCTTTCTTT. Encoded protein: CASSLSGLNTEAFF.

The V and J genes are TRBV27 and TRBJ1-5; no definite D call. CDR1 and CDR2 from the germline V gene are MNHEY and SMNVEV (reference sequence). V lost 6 bases and J lost 0, with 12 bases in between. The CDR3 runs to 15 residues. The CDR3 DNA reads as TGTGCCAGCAGAAGTTGGGGTGATAGCAATCAGCCCCAGCATTTT. Translated, it gives CASRSWGDSNQPQHF.

Regarding this clone: Other DNA sequences in this specimen translate into the identical CDR3. CDR3 amino acids: CASSPGQGYGYTF. Written as DNA, the CDR3 is TGTGCCAGCAGCCCGGGACAGGGTTATGGCTACACCTTC. The chain joins TRBV5-6 to TRBJ1-2, with 9 bases that match TRBD1. Germline V gene lookup returns CDR1 SGHDT and CDR2 YYEEEE. CDR3 length equals 13 residues. Losses at the gene ends were 4 bases for V and 5 bases for J; bases not matched to a gene: 3.

V is TRBV10-3 and J is TRBJ2-7; 7 bases fit TRBD1. This CDR3 is built from 16 residues. Germline CDR1 and CDR2: ENHRY and SYGVKD. Unmatched junction bases numbered 16, after V lost 5 bases and J lost 6 bases. The CDR3 loop reads CAISTNAPTGSSEQYF. The CDR3 coding sequence is TGTGCCATCAGTACGAACGCCCCGACAGGGAGTAGCGAGCAGTACTTC.

The CDR3 region is CAIRGVAEGNTGELFF. CDR3 coding DNA: TGTGCCATCAGGGGGGTAGCGGAGGGAAACACCGGGGAGCTGTTTTTT. The genes are TRBV10-3 and TRBJ2-2; D might be TRBD2 (6 bases). The CDR3 runs 16 residues. Germline V gene data show CDR1 as ENHRY and CDR2 as SYGVKD. The V gene lost 6 bases and the J gene lost 2 bases, with 16 bases spanning the gap.